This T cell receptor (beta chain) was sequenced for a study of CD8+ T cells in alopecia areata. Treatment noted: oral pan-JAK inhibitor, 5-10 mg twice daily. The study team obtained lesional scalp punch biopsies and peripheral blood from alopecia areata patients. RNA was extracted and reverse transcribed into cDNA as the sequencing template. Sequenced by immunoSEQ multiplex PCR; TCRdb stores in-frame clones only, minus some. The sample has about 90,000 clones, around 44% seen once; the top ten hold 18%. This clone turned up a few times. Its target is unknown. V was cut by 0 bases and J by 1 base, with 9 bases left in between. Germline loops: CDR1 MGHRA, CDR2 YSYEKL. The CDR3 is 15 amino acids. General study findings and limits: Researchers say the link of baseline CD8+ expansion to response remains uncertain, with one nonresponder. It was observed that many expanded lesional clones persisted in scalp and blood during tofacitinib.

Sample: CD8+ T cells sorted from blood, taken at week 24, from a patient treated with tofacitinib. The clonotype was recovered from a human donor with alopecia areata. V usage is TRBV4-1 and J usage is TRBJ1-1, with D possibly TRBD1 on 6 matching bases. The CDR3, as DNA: TGCGCCAGCAGCCAAGAGAGGGGGAGGAACACTGAAGCTTTCTTT. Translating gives CASSQERGRNTEAFF.